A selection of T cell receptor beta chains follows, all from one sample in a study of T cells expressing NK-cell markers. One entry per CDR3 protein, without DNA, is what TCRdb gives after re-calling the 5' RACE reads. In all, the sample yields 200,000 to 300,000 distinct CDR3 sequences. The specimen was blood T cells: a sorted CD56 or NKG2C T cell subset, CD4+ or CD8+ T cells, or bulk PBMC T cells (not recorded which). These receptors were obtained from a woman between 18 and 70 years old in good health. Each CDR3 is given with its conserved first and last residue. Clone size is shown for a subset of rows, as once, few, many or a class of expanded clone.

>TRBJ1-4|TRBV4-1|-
CASSQDRDRVEKLFF
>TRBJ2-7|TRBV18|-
CASSPSTNEQYF
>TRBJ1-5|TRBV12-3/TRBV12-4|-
CASSLDTGAWGNQPQHF
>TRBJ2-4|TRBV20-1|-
CSASSPAKNIQYF
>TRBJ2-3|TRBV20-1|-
CSARTRGANTQYF
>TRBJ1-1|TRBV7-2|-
CASFNPTGITEAFF
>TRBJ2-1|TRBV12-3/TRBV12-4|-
CASSLRPPYNEQFF
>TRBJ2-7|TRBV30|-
CAWSSRREQYF
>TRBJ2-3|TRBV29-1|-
CSVSLVRGTDTQYF
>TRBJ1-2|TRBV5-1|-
CASSMDSNYGYTF
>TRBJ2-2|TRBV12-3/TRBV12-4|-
CASKAGGQTGELFF
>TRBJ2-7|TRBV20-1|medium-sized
CSASQSGSASYEQYF
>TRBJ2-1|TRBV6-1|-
CASGSMGLVPNEQFF
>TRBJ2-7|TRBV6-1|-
CASTPGRGYVEQYF
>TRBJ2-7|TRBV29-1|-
CSVRPNRDVHEQYF
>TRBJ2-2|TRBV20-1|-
CSARESGRGLTGELFF
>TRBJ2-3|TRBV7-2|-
CASRRNTDTQYF
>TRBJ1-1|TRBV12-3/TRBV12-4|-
CASSLAPIRDGTEAFF
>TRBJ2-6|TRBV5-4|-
CASGGANVLTF
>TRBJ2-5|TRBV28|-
CASSISRLERQETQYF
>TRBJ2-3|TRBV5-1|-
CASRAGAGTDTQYF
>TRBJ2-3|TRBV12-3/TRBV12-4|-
CASSSGVSTDTQYF
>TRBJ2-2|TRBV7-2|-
CASSLRPSNTGELFF
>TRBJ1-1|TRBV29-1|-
CSATREGTEAFF
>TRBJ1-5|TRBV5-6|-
CASSLAGQGGNQPQHF
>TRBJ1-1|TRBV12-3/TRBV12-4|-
CASSYGTGTEAFF
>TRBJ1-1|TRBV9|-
CASSVDRGDTEAFF
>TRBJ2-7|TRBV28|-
CASSYPSGRPVEQYF
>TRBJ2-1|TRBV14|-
CASSQERGFGIEQFF
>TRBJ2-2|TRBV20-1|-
CSARGGLVPNTGELFF
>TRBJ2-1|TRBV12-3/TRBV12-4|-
CASSSQTGQLSYNEQFF
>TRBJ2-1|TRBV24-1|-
CAVAGGSLNEQFF
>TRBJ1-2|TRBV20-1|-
CSARGGTGYTF
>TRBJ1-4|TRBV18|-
CASSPATNEKLFF
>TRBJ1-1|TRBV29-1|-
CSGGHRNTEAFF
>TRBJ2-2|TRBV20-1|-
CSARVQGAMAGELFF
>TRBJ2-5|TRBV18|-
CASSPGTGRSETQYF
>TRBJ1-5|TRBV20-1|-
CSATGGNQPQHF
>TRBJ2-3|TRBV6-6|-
CAGAGGPGDTQYF
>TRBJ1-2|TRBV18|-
CASQTYFLRDFTNYGYTF
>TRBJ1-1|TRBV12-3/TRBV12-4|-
CASSGGRMNTEAFF
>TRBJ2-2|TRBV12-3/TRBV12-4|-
CASRRQGLNTGELFF
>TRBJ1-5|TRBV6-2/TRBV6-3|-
CASSADRYNQPQHF
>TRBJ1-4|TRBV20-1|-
CSAATGMDEKLFF
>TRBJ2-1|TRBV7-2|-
CASMASSYNEQFF